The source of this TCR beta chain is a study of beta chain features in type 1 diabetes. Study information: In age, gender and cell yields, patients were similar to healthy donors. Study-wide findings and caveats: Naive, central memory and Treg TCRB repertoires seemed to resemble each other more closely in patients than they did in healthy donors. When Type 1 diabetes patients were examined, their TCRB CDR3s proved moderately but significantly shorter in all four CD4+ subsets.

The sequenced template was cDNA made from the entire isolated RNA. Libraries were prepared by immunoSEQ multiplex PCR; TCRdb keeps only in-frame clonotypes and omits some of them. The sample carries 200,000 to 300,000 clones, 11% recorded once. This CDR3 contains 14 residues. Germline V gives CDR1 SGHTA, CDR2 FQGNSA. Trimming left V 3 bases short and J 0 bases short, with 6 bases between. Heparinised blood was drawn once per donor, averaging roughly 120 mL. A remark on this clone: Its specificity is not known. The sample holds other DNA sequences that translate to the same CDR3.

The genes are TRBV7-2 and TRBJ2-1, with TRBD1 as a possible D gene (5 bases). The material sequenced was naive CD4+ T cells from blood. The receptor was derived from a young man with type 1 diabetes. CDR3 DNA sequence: TGTGCCAGCAGCTTTGACAGCTCCTACAATGAGCAGTTCTTC. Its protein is CASSFDSSYNEQFF.